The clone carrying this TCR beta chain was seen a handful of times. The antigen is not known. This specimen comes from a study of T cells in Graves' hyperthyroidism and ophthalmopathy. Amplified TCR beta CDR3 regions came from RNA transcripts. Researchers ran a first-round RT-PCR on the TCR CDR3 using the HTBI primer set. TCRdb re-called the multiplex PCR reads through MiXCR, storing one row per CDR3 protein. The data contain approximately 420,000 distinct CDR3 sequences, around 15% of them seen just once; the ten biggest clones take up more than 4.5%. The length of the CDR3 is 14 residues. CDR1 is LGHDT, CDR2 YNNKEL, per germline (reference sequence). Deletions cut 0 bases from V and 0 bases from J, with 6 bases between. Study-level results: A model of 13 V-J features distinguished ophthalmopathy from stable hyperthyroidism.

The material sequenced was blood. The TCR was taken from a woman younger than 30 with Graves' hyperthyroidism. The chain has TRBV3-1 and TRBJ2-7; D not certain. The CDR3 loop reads CASSQDGISYEQYF. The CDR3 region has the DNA TGTGCCAGCAGCCAAGACGGTATCTCCTACGAGCAGTACTTC.